This section outlines one T cell receptor beta chain sequence together with its context. The germline V gene encodes CDR1 SGHRS and CDR2 YFSETQ. There are 13 residues in the CDR3. V lost 2 bases to trimming and J lost 0 bases, with 5 bases between them. These data belong to a study of blood T cell repertoires in COVID-19. The overall study: PBMCs, B-cell-depleted T cells, or T cells provided the cDNA or gDNA that made up the material.

Patients of the Seattle cohort, enrolled during active infection, were followed longitudinally. Per the authors' pipeline: Reference gene primer amplification gave estimated nucleated cell counts. Repertoires were generated with immunoSEQ multiplex PCR, while TCRdb's copy carries only in-frame clones and drops some. That table furnishes V, J and clone size, whereas the DNA furnished D and trimming. The repertoire consists of about 160,000 clones, with just under 90% occurring once and the leading ten covering around a tenth. The chain links TRBV5-1 to TRBJ1-1; D gene uncertain. This clonotype originated in a woman aged 70 to 79 with COVID-19, enrolled during active disease. Sequenced sample: peripheral blood. The CDR3 is CASSFLLNTEAFF. In nucleotides, the CDR3 is TGCGCCAGCAGCTTCCTCCTGAACACTGAAGCTTTCTTT.